This TCR beta chain was captured in a study of blood T cell repertoires in COVID-19. Study background: Sites across the United States, Italy and Spain contributed samples from acute and convalescent COVID-19. The cDNA or gDNA used as material had been derived from T cells, B-cell-depleted T cells, or PBMCs.

In the authors' methods: Amplified reference gene primers provided the basis for estimating nucleated cell counts. Libraries were prepared by immunoSEQ multiplex PCR; TCRdb keeps only in-frame clonotypes and omits some of them. Clone size and the V and J calls come from that table; the DNA yielded D and trimming. The table includes about 42,000 clones, 77% detected once. CDR1 LGHDT and CDR2 YNNKEL come from the germline V gene (reference sequence). The CDR3 is 13 residues long. The V and J ends lost 2 bases and 7 bases, in that order; junction bases with no gene match: 2. This chain links TRBV3-1 (or the pseudogene TRBV3-2) with TRBJ2-4, with 7 bases that match TRBD2. The sequencing input was peripheral blood. The sequence was collected from a woman aged 70-85 years with acute or convalescent COVID-19. CDR3 coding DNA: TGTGCCAGCAGCCAACTCGGGGGGAACATTCAGTACTTC. As protein: CASSQLGGNIQYF.